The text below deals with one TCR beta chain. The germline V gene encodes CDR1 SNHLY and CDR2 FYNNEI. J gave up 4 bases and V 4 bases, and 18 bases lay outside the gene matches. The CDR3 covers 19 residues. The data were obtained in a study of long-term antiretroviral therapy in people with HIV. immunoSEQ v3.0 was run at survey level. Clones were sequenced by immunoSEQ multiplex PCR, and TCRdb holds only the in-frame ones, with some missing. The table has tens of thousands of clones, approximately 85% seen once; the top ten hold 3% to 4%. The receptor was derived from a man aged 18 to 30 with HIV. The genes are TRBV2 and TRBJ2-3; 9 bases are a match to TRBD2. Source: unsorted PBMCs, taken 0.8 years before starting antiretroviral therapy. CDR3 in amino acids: CASSALGSGSEYVSDTQYF. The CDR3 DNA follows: TGTGCCAGCAGTGCCCTTGGTAGCGGGAGCGAATATGTATCAGATACGCAGTATTTT.